Below are 19 T cell receptor beta chains sequenced from a single sample in a study of neurological immune-mediated disorders. TCRdb reanalysed the 5' RACE reads using MiXCR and keeps one entry per CDR3 protein. The repertoire holds about 74,000 distinct CDR3 sequences, with 4% to 6% as singletons. The sequenced material came from PBMCs. These TCRs come from a man younger than 30 with multiple sclerosis.

At least ten counts were recorded for this clonotype. The genes are TRBV2 and TRBJ2-1; 9 bases are a match to TRBD2. The length of the CDR3 is 15 residues. V shed 3 bases, J shed 2 bases, and the junction held 2 bases outside the gene matches. Per the germline V gene, CDR1 is SNHLY and CDR2 is FYNNEI. The CDR3 nucleotides are TGTGCCAGCAGTGAGACTAGCGGAACCTACAATGAGCAGTTCTTC. It translates to CASSETSGTYNEQFF.

This clonotype was detected ten times or more. V gene TRBV5-1 combines with J gene TRBJ2-7; tentative D call: TRBD2 (6 bases). The V gene's germline CDR1 is SGHRS and CDR2 YFSETQ. The CDR3 contains 12 residues. V was trimmed by 3 bases and J by 3 bases, leaving 7 bases between them. The CDR3 DNA sequence: TGCGCCAGCAGCTCGGAGGGCTACGAGCAGTACTTC. Its translation is CASSSEGYEQYF.

This clonotype has at least ten counts. The chain carries TRBV6-5 and TRBJ1-1; unclear D gene. The CDR3 sequence is 17 residues long. Trimming pared 0 bases from V and 1 base from J, leaving 15 bases between. CDR1 and CDR2 from the germline V gene are MNHEY and SVGAGI. As DNA, the CDR3 is TGTGCCAGCAGTTACTCGATTCCGGGCCTGGGGAACACTGAAGCTTTCTTT. Protein sequence: CASSYSIPGLGNTEAFF.

This clonotype was counted only a few times. This sequence may be a read error, since a much larger clone differs from it by one base. The V and J genes are TRBV28 and TRBJ2-1, with D perhaps assigned TRBD1 or TRBD2 (5 bases each). V lost 4 bases and J 6 bases, leaving 16 bases between the germline ends. The CDR3 length is 15 residues. Looked up from germline, CDR1 is MDHEN and CDR2 is SYDVKM. CDR3 DNA sequence: TGTGCCAGCAGTTCTCCGGGAAAGGGGCGCAATGAGCAGTTCTTC. Residues: CASSSPGKGRNEQFF.

This clonotype was recorded at least ten times. The chain uses TRBV7-9 and TRBJ2-1, with D unresolved. CDR1 is SEHNR and CDR2 is FQNEAQ in the germline V gene (reference sequence). The CDR3 contains 14 residues. Between the trimmed V and J ends, which lost 2 bases and 4 bases, there was a span of 9 bases. The CDR3 DNA follows: TGTGCCAGCAGCTTATTGGACCGATACAATGAGCAGTTCTTC. It specifies CASSLLDRYNEQFF.

This clonotype was counted only a few times. A much larger clone differs by one base, so this may be a read error. The J gene is TRBJ1-1, the V gene TRBV11-2, with D uncertain. Trimming took 6 bases from V and 1 from J, leaving 3 bases between them. Germline CDR1 and CDR2: SGHAT and FQNNGV. The CDR3 is 11 residues long. The CDR3 DNA is TGTGCCAGCAGACAGAACACTGAAGCTTTCTTT. It is translated as CASRQNTEAFF.

This clonotype has ten or more counts. The chain couples TRBV12-3 or TRBV12-4 to TRBJ2-1; 12 bases line up with TRBD2. V shed 4 bases and J 3 bases; nucleotides not matched to a gene: 4. The CDR3 spans 16 residues. CDR3 amino acids: CASSSGTSGYYNEQFF. CDR3 nucleotides: TGTGCCAGCAGTTCCGGGACTAGCGGGTACTACAATGAGCAGTTCTTC.

This clonotype was picked up a small number of times. Written as DNA, the CDR3 is TGTGCCTGGAGTGTAAAGGGGGAGACCCAGTACTTC. Its protein is CAWSVKGETQYF. The gene calls are TRBV30 and TRBJ2-5, with a tentative D call TRBD1 (5 bases). The germline V and J ends were trimmed by 0 bases and 5 bases, with 7 bases remaining between them. CDR1 and CDR2 from the germline V gene are GTSNPN and SVGIG (reference sequence). The CDR3 spans 12 residues. Looking up the rest from reference TRBV30 and TRBJ2-5 gives the full variable domain: SQTIHQWPATLVQPVGSPLSLECTVEGTSNPNLYWYRQAAGRGLQLLFYSVGIGQISSEVPQNLSASRPQDRQFILSSKKLLLSDSGFYLCAWSVKGETQYFGPGTRLLVL.

The table lists this clonotype with many counts. The rearrangement links TRBV12-3 or TRBV12-4 to TRBJ2-1; no clear D. CDR3 length: 13 residues. V lost 2 bases and J lost 5, with 7 bases in between. In nucleotides, the CDR3 is TGTGCCAGCAGTTTAAAAGGGAACAATGAGCAGTTCTTC. Amino acids: CASSLKGNNEQFF.

V is TRBV20-1 and J is TRBJ1-1, with D possibly being TRBD1 (6 bases). The V gene lost 2 bases and the J gene lost 5 bases, with 9 bases spanning the gap. This CDR3 contains 12 residues. CDR1 is DFQATT, CDR2 SNEGSKA, per germline (reference sequence). CDR3 region: CSARRGETEAFF. The CDR3 coding sequence is TGCAGTGCTAGAAGGGGGGAAACTGAAGCTTTCTTT.

This clonotype was observed many times. The CDR3 region is CSARSPGYGTEAFF. In DNA, the CDR3 is TGCAGTGCTAGGAGTCCGGGGTATGGCACTGAAGCTTTCTTT. The genes are TRBV20-1 and TRBJ1-1; D gene unclear. Germline CDR1 is DFQATT and CDR2 is SNEGSKA (reference sequence). V was cut by 3 bases and J by 4 bases, with 15 bases left in between. There are 14 residues in the CDR3.

This clonotype was observed at least ten times. This chain connects TRBV4-3 to TRBJ2-3, with TRBD2 identical over 7 bases. The V gene end was trimmed by 0 bases and the J gene end by 4 bases; junction bases not matched to a gene: 10. The CDR3 length is 17 residues. Germline V gene sequence: CDR1 LGHNA, CDR2 YSLEER. CDR3 nucleotides: TGCGCCAGCAGCCAAGATCGGGGCGGGAGTGGCGCAGATACGCAGTATTTT. This sequence encodes CASSQDRGGSGADTQYF.

About this clonotype itself: A much larger clonotype is one base distant, so this may be a read error. The chain is built from TRBV20-1 and TRBJ2-3, with TRBD1 matching over 9 bases. V was pared by 1 base and J by 4 bases, with 6 bases of the junction left unmatched. This CDR3 contains 15 residues. From germline, CDR1 is DFQATT and CDR2 SNEGSKA (reference sequence). The CDR3 DNA follows: TGCAGTGCTAGAGTCGGGACAGGGAGCCCAGATACGCAGTATTTT. Its protein product is CSARVGTGSPDTQYF.

This clonotype was recorded many times. CDR3 amino acids: CASTVSSYEQYF. The CDR3 DNA reads TGTGCCAGCACCGTAAGCTCCTACGAGCAGTACTTC. The V gene is TRBV7-8, the J gene TRBJ2-7; D call uncertain. Germline V gene data show CDR1 as SGHVS and CDR2 as FQNEAQ. Trimming pared 7 bases from V and 0 bases from J, leaving 7 bases between. The CDR3 runs 12 residues. Full variable domain (outside the CDR3, taken from reference TRBV7-8 and TRBJ2-7): GAGVSQSPRYKVAKRGQDVALRCDPISGHVSLFWYQQALGQGPEFLTYFQNEAQLDKSGLPSDRFFAERPEGSVSTLKIQRTQQEDSAVYLCASTVSSYEQYFGPGTRLTVT.

This clonotype was recorded at least ten times. The chain carries TRBV5-1 and TRBJ1-5; weak D call: TRBD1 (5 bases). Germline assignment: CDR1 SGHRS and CDR2 YFSETQ. The V gene lost 7 bases and the J gene lost 4 bases, with 15 bases spanning the gap. The CDR3 is 14 residues long. The CDR3 protein is CASSNGGRNQPQHF. In DNA form, the CDR3 reads TGCGCCAGCTCGAACGGGGGGAGGAATCAGCCCCAGCATTTT.

This clonotype has a count of ten or more. This chain links TRBV5-1 with TRBJ2-7, with 8 nucleotides matching TRBD1. The CDR3 is 14 amino acids. CDR1 and CDR2 (germline): SGHRS, YFSETQ. V gave up 4 bases and J gave up 4 bases; unmatched junction bases: 7. The CDR3 here is CASSPAGGGYEQYF. CDR3 DNA sequence: TGCGCCAGCAGCCCCGCAGGGGGCGGGTACGAGCAGTACTTC.

This clonotype was observed at least ten times. The V gene is TRBV3-1, the J gene TRBJ2-7; TRBD1 agrees at 8 bases. This CDR3 has 12 amino acids. Unmatched junction bases numbered 0, after V lost 4 bases and J lost 4 bases. Germline assignment: CDR1 LGHDT and CDR2 YNNKEL (reference sequence). In DNA, the CDR3 is TGTGCCAGCAGCCGACAGGGGTACGAGCAGTACTTC. It codes for CASSRQGYEQYF.

The chain couples TRBV6-1 to TRBJ2-3; TRBD1 might be the D (6 bases). Germline CDR1 is MNHNS and CDR2 is SASEGT. V lost 4 bases and J 2 bases, leaving 10 bases between the germline ends. The CDR3 extends over 14 amino acids. CDR3 loop: CASSGAGDTDTQYF. The CDR3 nucleotides are TGTGCCAGCAGTGGGGCAGGGGACACAGATACGCAGTATTTT.

This clonotype was detected ten times or more. V gene TRBV5-1 combines with J gene TRBJ2-1, with D unclear. CDR1 and CDR2 from the germline V gene are SGHRS and YFSETQ. V shed 0 bases and J shed 7 bases, with 8 bases lying between them. This CDR3 spans 13 amino acids. The chain's CDR3 is CASSLAPINEQFF. The CDR3 nucleotides read TGCGCCAGCAGCTTGGCCCCAATAAATGAGCAGTTCTTC.